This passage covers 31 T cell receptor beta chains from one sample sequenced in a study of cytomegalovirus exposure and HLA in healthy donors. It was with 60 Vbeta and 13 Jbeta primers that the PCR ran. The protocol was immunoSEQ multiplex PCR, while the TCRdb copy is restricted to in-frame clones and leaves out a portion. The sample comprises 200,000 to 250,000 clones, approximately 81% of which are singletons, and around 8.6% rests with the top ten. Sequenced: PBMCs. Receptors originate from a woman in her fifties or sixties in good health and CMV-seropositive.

The CDR3 loop is CASNFLSGTGELFF. Here the CDR3 DNA reads TGCGCCAGCAACTTCCTAAGCGGCACCGGGGAGCTGTTTTTT. The chain carries TRBV5-1 and TRBJ2-2; a possible D gene is TRBD2 (5 bases). CDR1 is SGHRS, CDR2 YFSETQ, per germline. This CDR3 comprises 14 residues. Trimming left V 6 bases short and J 4 bases short, with 13 bases between.

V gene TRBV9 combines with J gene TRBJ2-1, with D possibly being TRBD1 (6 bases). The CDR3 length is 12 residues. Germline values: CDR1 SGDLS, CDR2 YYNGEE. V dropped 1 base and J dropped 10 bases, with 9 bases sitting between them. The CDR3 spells CASSVTGNEQFF. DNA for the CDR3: TGTGCCAGCAGCGTAACAGGGAACGAGCAGTTCTTC.

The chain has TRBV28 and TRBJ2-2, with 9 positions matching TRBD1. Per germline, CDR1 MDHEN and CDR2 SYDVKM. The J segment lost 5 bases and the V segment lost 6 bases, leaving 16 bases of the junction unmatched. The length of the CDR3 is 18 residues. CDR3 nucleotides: TGTGCCAGCAGGTCCGGGACAGGGAGGAGTAGACCGACCGGGGAGCTGTTTTTT. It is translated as CASRSGTGRSRPTGELFF.

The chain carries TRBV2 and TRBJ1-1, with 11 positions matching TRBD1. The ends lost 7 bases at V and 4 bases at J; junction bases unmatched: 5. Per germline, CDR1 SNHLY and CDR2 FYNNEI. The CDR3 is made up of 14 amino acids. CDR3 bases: TGTGCCAGCATGAGGGGGACAGGGGGCACTGAAGCTTTCTTT. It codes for CASMRGTGGTEAFF.

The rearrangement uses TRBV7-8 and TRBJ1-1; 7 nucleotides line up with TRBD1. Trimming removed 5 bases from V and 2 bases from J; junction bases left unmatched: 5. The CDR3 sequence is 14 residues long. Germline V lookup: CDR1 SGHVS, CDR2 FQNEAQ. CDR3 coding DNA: TGTGCCAGCAGCCTCGGGACAGCCAACACTGAAGCTTTCTTT. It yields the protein CASSLGTANTEAFF. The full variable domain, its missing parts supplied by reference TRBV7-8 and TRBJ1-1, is GAGVSQSPRYKVAKRGQDVALRCDPISGHVSLFWYQQALGQGPEFLTYFQNEAQLDKSGLPSDRFFAERPEGSVSTLKIQRTQQEDSAVYLCASSLGTANTEAFFGQGTRLTVV.

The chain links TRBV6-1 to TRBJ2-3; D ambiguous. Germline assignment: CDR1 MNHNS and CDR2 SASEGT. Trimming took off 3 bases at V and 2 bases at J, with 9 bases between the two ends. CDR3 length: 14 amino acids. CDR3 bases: TGTGCCAGCAGTGATCCACTAATCACAGATACGCAGTATTTT. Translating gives CASSDPLITDTQYF.

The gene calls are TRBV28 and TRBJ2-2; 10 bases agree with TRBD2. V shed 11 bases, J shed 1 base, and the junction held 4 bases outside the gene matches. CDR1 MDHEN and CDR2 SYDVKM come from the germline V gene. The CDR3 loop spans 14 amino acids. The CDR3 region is CAGRLAGNTGELFF. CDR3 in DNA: TGTGCCGGCCGACTAGCGGGGAACACCGGGGAGCTGTTTTTT.

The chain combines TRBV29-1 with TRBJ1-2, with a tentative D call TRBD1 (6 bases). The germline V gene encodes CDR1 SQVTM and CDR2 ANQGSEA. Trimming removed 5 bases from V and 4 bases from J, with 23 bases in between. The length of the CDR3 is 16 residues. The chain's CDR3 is CSVNKHTGSLGYGYTF. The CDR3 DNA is TGCAGCGTTAACAAACATACAGGGAGTTTGGGCTATGGCTACACCTTC.

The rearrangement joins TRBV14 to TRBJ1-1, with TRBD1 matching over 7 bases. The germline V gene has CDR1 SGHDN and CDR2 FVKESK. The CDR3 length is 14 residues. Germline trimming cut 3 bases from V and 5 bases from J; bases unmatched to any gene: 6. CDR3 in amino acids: CASSQTGRSTEAFF. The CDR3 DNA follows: TGTGCCAGCAGCCAGACAGGGAGGAGTACTGAAGCTTTCTTT.

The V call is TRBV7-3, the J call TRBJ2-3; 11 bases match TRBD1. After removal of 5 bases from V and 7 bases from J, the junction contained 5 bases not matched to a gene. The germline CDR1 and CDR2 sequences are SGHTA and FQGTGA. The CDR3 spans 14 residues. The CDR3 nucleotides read TGTGCCAGCAGCGTGGACAGGGGGCCATATACGCAGTATTTT. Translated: CASSVDRGPYTQYF. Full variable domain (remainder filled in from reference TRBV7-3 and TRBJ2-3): GAGVSQTPSNKVTEKGKYVELRCDPISGHTALYWYRQSLGQGPEFLIYFQGTGAADDSGLPNDRFFAVRPEGSVSTLKIQRTERGDSAVYLCASSVDRGPYTQYFGPGTRLTVL.

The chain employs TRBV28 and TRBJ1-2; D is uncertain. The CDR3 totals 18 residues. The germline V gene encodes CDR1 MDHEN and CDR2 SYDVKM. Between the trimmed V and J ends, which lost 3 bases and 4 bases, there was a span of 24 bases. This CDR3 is CASSLWALRREEGYGYTF. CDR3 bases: TGTGCCAGCAGTTTGTGGGCTTTGCGTAGGGAGGAAGGCTATGGCTACACCTTC.

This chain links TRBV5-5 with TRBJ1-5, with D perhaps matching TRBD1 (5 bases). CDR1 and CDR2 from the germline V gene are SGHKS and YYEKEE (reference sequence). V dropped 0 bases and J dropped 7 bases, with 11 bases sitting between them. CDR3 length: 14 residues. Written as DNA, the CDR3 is TGTGCCAGCAGCTTGGAGCAGGGTATCCAGCCCCAGCATTTT. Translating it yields CASSLEQGIQPQHF.

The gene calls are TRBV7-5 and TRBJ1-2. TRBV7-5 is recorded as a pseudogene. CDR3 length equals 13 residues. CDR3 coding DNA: TGTGCCAGAAGCTTAGCTGCTAACTATGGCTACACCTTC. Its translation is CARSLAANYGYTF.

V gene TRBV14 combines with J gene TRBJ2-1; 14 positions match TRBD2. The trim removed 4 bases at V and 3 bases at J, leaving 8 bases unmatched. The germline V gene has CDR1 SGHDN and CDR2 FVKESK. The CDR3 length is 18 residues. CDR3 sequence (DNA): TGTGCCAGCAGCCCGACTAGCGGGAGGGCTAGTTACTACAATGAGCAGTTCTTC. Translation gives CASSPTSGRASYYNEQFF.

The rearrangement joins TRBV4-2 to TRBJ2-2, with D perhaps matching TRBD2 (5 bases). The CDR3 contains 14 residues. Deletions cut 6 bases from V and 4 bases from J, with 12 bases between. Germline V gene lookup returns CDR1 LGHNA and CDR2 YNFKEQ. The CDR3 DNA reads TGTGCCAGCAGGCTTGGAGGTGGCACCGGGGAGCTGTTTTTT. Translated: CASRLGGGTGELFF.

DNA of the CDR3: TGTGCCAGCAGCCTCCAAGGGGGCCGCGGTGAAAAACTGTTTTTT. Residues: CASSLQGGRGEKLFF. V is TRBV7-9 and J is TRBJ1-4; TRBD1 agrees at 7 bases. Per germline, CDR1 SEHNR and CDR2 FQNEAQ (reference sequence). This CDR3 region has 15 residues. J was trimmed by 7 bases and V by 5 bases; bases with no gene match: 10.

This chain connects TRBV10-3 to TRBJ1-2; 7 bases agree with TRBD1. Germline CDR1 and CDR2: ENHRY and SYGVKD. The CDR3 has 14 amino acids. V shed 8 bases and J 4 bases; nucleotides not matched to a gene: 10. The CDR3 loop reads CAIGFGGQFYGYTF. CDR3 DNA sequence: TGTGCCATCGGATTCGGGGGACAGTTCTATGGCTACACCTTC.

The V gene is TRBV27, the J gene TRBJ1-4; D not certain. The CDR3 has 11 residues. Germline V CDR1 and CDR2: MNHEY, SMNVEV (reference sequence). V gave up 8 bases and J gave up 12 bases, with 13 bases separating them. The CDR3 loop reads CASRSRGELFF. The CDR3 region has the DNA TGTGCCAGCCGCTCTCGGGGAGAACTGTTTTTT.

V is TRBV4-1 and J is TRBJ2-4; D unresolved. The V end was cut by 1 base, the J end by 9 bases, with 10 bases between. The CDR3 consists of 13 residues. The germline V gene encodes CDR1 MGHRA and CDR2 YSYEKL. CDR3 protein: CASSQGLGSIQYF. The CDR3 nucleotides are TGCGCCAGCAGCCAAGGCCTAGGAAGCATTCAGTACTTC.

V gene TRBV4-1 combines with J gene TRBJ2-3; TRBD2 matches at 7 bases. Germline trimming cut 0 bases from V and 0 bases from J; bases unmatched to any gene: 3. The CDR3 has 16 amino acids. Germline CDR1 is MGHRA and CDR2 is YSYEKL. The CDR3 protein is CASSQDERGSTDTQYF. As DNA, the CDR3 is TGCGCCAGCAGCCAAGATGAGCGGGGAAGCACAGATACGCAGTATTTT.

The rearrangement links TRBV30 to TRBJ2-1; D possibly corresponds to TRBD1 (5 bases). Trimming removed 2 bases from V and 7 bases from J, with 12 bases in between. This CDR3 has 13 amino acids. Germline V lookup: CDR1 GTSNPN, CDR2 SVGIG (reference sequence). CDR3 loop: CAWSYRLGNEQFF. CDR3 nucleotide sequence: TGTGCCTGGAGTTACAGGCTTGGGAATGAGCAGTTCTTC. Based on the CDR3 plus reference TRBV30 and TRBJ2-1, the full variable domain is SQTIHQWPATLVQPVGSPLSLECTVEGTSNPNLYWYRQAAGRGLQLLFYSVGIGQISSEVPQNLSASRPQDRQFILSSKKLLLSDSGFYLCAWSYRLGNEQFFGPGTRLTVL.

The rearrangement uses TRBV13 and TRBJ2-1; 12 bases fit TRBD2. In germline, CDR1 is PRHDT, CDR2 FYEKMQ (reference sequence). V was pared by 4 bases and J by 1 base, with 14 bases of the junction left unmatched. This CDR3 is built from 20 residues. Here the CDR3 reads CASSSPGSLAGGRSYNEQFF. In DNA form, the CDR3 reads TGTGCCAGCAGCTCCCCTGGGAGTCTAGCGGGAGGGCGGTCCTACAATGAGCAGTTCTTC.

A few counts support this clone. In DNA, the CDR3 is TGTGCCAGCAGTAAACATGACACCGGGGAGCTGTTTTTT. It yields the protein CASSKHDTGELFF. This chain connects TRBV7-6 to TRBJ2-2, with no clear D. V gave up 6 bases and J gave up 3 bases, with 8 bases separating them. Germline V gene data show CDR1 as SGHVS and CDR2 as FNYEAQ. This CDR3 has 13 amino acids.

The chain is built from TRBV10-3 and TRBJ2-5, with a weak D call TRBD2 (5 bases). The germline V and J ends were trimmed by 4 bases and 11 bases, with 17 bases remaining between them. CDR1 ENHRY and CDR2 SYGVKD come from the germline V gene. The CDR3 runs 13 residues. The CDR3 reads CAISVQRHYEQYF. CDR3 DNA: TGTGCCATCAGTGTCCAGCGGCATTATGAGCAGTACTTC.

CDR3 residues: CASSWNRGRQAGHNEQFF. CDR3 sequence (DNA): TGTGCCAGCAGTTGGAACAGGGGGCGACAAGCGGGTCACAATGAGCAGTTCTTC. This chain connects TRBV28 to TRBJ2-1; 9 bases agree with TRBD1. With V trimmed by 4 bases and J by 5 bases, 15 bases remained unmatched. This CDR3 region has 18 residues. CDR1 is MDHEN, CDR2 SYDVKM, per germline.

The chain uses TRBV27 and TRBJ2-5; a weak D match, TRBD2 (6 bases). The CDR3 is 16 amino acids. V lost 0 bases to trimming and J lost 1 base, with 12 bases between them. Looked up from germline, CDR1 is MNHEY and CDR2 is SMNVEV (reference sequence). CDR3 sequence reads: CASSLSWGLSQETQYF. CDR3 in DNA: TGTGCCAGCAGTTTATCGTGGGGACTTTCCCAAGAGACCCAGTACTTC.

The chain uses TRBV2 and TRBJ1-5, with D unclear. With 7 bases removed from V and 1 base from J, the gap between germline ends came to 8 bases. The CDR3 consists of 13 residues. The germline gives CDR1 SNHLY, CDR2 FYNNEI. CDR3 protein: CASKAVSNQPQHF. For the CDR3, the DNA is TGTGCCAGCAAGGCGGTGAGCAATCAGCCCCAGCATTTT.

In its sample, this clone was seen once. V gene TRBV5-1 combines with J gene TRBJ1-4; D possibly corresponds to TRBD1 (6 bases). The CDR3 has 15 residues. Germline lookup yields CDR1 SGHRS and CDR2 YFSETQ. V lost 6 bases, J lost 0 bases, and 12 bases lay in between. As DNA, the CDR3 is TGCGCCAGCACCAGGGGCCCAGCAACTAATGAAAAACTGTTTTTT. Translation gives CASTRGPATNEKLFF.

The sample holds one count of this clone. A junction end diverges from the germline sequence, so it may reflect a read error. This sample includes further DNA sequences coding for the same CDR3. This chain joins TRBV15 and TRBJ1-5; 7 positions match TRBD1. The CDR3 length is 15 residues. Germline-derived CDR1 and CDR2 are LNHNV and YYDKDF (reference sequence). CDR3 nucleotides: TGCGCCACCAGCAACTTCAGGGGGAGCAATCAGCCCCAGCATTTT. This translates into CATSNFRGSNQPQHF.

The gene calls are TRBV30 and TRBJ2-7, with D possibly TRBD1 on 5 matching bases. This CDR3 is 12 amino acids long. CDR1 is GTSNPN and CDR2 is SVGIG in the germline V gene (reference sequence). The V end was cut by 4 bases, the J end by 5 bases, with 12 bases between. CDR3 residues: CAWNRGIHEQYF. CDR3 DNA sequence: TGTGCCTGGAATAGGGGTATCCACGAGCAGTACTTC.

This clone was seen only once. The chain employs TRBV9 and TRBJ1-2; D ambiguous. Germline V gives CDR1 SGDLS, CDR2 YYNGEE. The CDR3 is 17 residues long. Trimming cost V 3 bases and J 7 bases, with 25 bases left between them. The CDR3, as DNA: TGTGCCAGCAGCGCAAACCTCCCCGGGCCCCAAAGCGGTGGCTACACCTTC. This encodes CASSANLPGPQSGGYTF.